Listed below are T cell receptor beta chains from one sample, sequenced in a study of blood T cell repertoires in COVID-19. The data were produced by immunoSEQ multiplex PCR, yet TCRdb's version contains in-frame clones alone and is incomplete. The sample lists approximately 500,000 clones, 85% to 90% seen once, with roughly 7.4% in the top ten. Sequenced material: peripheral blood. Receptors originate from a woman aged 45 to 65 with COVID-19, enrolled during active disease. CDR3s include the opening cysteine and the closing phenylalanine or tryptophan. A D gene is named only where the DNA matches it firmly.

D gene: TRBD1
V gene: TRBV5-1
CDR3 protein: CASSATTGGPENIQYF

D gene: .
V gene: TRBV19
CDR3 protein: CASSFQGGTGELFF

D gene: .
V gene: TRBV4-1
CDR3 protein: CASSQGANAAYEQYF

D gene: TRBD1
V gene: TRBV28
CDR3 protein: CASRIGQGPYYEQYF

D gene: .
V gene: TRBV4-1
CDR3 protein: CASSLRAQSSYNEQFF

D gene: TRBD2
V gene: TRBV3-1/TRBV3-2
CDR3 protein: CASSQGAGGAGETQYF

D gene: .
V gene: TRBV6-6
CDR3 protein: CASSPPGPLHF

D gene: .
V gene: TRBV6-5
CDR3 protein: CASSYGRNTEAFF

D gene: TRBD2
V gene: TRBV5-1
CDR3 protein: CASSLELAGTYEQYF

D gene: TRBD1
V gene: TRBV7-2
CDR3 protein: CASSTEGTGTYYTF

D gene: TRBD2
V gene: TRBV4-1
CDR3 protein: CASSHRTSGGAAYNEQFF

D gene: .
V gene: TRBV12-5
CDR3 protein: CASGRAGQIMGGYEQYF

D gene: .
V gene: TRBV7-9
CDR3 protein: CASTRVWEAGNTIYF

D gene: .
V gene: TRBV7-8
CDR3 protein: CASSPPSWEGVETQYF

D gene: .
V gene: TRBV6-5
CDR3 protein: CASSISPGRAEAFF

D gene: TRBD1
V gene: TRBV5-1
CDR3 protein: CASSSGQGAWGYTF

D gene: TRBD1
V gene: TRBV18
CDR3 protein: CASSPSRGENTEAFF

D gene: .
V gene: TRBV12-3/TRBV12-4
CDR3 protein: CASSYRADGYTF

D gene: .
V gene: TRBV19
CDR3 protein: CASKGMGYGYTF

D gene: .
V gene: TRBV6-5
CDR3 protein: CASSYSGEQFF

D gene: TRBD1
V gene: TRBV3-1/TRBV3-2
CDR3 protein: CASSQGQGNTEAFF

D gene: .
V gene: TRBV19
CDR3 protein: CASKSAVSANYGYTF

D gene: .
V gene: TRBV18
CDR3 protein: CASSPQTGTGNTIYF

D gene: TRBD1
V gene: TRBV5-1
CDR3 protein: CASSLVARGDGYTF

D gene: .
V gene: TRBV2
CDR3 protein: CASSVQGPNTEAFF

D gene: TRBD1
V gene: TRBV18
CDR3 protein: CASSQGQGGDQPQHF

D gene: .
V gene: TRBV30
CDR3 protein: CAWSQTSTEAFF

D gene: .
V gene: TRBV2
CDR3 protein: CASSEGRVYEQYF

D gene: TRBD1
V gene: TRBV4-2
CDR3 protein: CASSQAGGQGGYTF

D gene: .
V gene: TRBV19
CDR3 protein: CASSIDPTAVANTGELFF

D gene: TRBD2
V gene: TRBV3-1/TRBV3-2
CDR3 protein: CASSRKLAWGLDTQYF

D gene: .
V gene: TRBV19
CDR3 protein: CASSSTVNTEAFF

D gene: .
V gene: TRBV4-2
CDR3 protein: CASSQDLGADLSYEQYF

D gene: .
V gene: TRBV2
CDR3 protein: CASRDSFSGNTIYF

D gene: .
V gene: TRBV28
CDR3 protein: CASREGSLNTEAFF

D gene: TRBD1
V gene: TRBV30
CDR3 protein: CAWSITGADTEAFF

D gene: .
V gene: TRBV5-8
CDR3 protein: CASSDGGAYSNQPQHF

D gene: .
V gene: TRBV29-1
CDR3 protein: CSVVPAATLYEQYF

D gene: TRBD1
V gene: TRBV30
CDR3 protein: CAWSRQGNQPQHF

D gene: .
V gene: TRBV30
CDR3 protein: CAWTTGTDTQYF

D gene: TRBD1
V gene: TRBV6-6
CDR3 protein: CASRINRDRVGYTF